Shown below are 20 T cell receptor beta chains from a single sample sequenced in a study of CD8 T cells in Susac syndrome (dated by TCRdb to between 2019 and 2020). Libraries were prepared through the immunoSEQ multiplex PCR assay. RNA was extracted with the RNeasy kit and roughly 0.5 to 1 ug was reverse transcribed using random hexamers. The public reads were run again by TCRdb, first through fastp at Q25 and then through MiXCR, and only productive beta chains were kept. Each CDR3 protein appears once, grouped with its most common genes and DNA. The table for this sample lists about 150,000 distinct CDR3 sequences; 95% to 96% of them were counted only once. The top ten clonotypes cover roughly 0.16% of the sample. The specimen was CD8+ T cells from PBMCs. All receptors derive from a human donor with multiple sclerosis.

The chain employs TRBV29-1 and TRBJ2-1; 9 bases map to TRBD2. The CDR3 covers 15 residues. The germline gives CDR1 SQVTM, CDR2 ANQGSEA. The V and J ends lost 2 bases and 5 bases, in that order; junction bases with no gene match: 7. CDR3 region: CSVEPRASGDNEQFF. As DNA, the CDR3 is TGCAGCGTTGAACCCCGGGCTAGCGGGGACAATGAGCAGTTCTTC.

This clonotype was found a few times. The chain recombines TRBV6-6 with TRBJ1-1, with D tentatively TRBD1 (5 bases). CDR3 length: 14 residues. CDR1 and CDR2 from the germline V gene are MNHNY and SVGAGI (reference sequence). The V gene lost 6 bases and the J gene lost 0 bases, with 11 bases spanning the gap. The CDR3 DNA reads as TGTGCCAGCAGCCAGGGTGGGGTGAACACTGAAGCTTTCTTT. It translates to CASSQGGVNTEAFF.

The chain couples TRBV7-9 to TRBJ2-7, with D possibly matching TRBD1 (5 bases). With 5 bases removed from V and 3 bases from J, the gap between germline ends came to 17 bases. Germline CDR1 is SEHNR and CDR2 is FQNEAQ (reference sequence). CDR3 length: 15 residues. CDR3 sequence reads: CASSQTAEGDYEQYF. In DNA, the CDR3 is TGTGCCAGCAGCCAGACAGCAGAAGGGGACTACGAGCAGTACTTC. Full variable domain (missing parts from reference TRBV7-9 and TRBJ2-7): DTGVSQNPRHKITKRGQNVTFRCDPISEHNRLYWYRQTLGQGPEFLTYFQNEAQLEKSRLLSDRFSAERPKGSFSTLEIQRTEQGDSAMYLCASSQTAEGDYEQYFGPGTRLTVT.

The chain combines TRBV20-1 with TRBJ1-6; 7 bases map to TRBD1. Per germline, CDR1 DFQATT and CDR2 SNEGSKA (reference sequence). The ends lost 0 bases at V and 0 bases at J; junction bases unmatched: 8. The CDR3 runs to 18 residues. CDR3 loop: CSARDSRGTSSYNSPLHF. Here the CDR3 DNA reads TGCAGTGCTAGAGATTCCAGGGGGACAAGCTCCTATAATTCACCCCTCCACTTT.

The J gene is TRBJ2-7, the V gene TRBV9, with D maybe TRBD2 (6 bases). Germline V lookup: CDR1 SGDLS, CDR2 YYNGEE. CDR3 size: 13 residues. Deletions cut 8 bases from V and 2 bases from J, with 14 bases between. CDR3 sequence (DNA): TGTGCCAGTAAAAGGGGACTTGCCTACGAGCAGTACTTC. It translates to CASKRGLAYEQYF.

This chain links TRBV27 with TRBJ2-7, with unresolved D. The CDR3 consists of 12 residues. The germline V and J ends were trimmed by 6 bases and 6 bases, with 12 bases remaining between them. The germline gives CDR1 MNHEY, CDR2 SMNVEV (reference sequence). Here the CDR3 DNA reads TGTGCCAGCAGATCCTATGAGCTCGAGCAGTACTTC. It encodes CASRSYELEQYF.

The chain links TRBV14 to TRBJ1-6; the D is unclear. The CDR3 extends over 12 amino acids. Germline assignment: CDR1 SGHDN and CDR2 FVKESK. Trimming took 0 bases from V and 16 from J, leaving 10 bases between them. CDR3: CASSQDQVSLHF. CDR3 sequence (DNA): TGTGCCAGCAGCCAAGACCAAGTATCGCTCCACTTT.

The gene calls are TRBV5-4 and TRBJ1-2, with 7 bases that match TRBD1. The CDR3 runs to 16 residues. Trimming took 4 bases from V and 0 from J; bases not matched to a gene: 9. CDR1 is SGHNT, CDR2 YYREEE, per germline (reference sequence). The CDR3 protein is CASSPRTGRANYGYTF. CDR3 in DNA: TGTGCCAGCAGCCCGAGGACAGGCCGAGCTAACTATGGCTACACCTTC.

The chain employs TRBV7-9 and TRBJ2-5, with D possibly matching TRBD1 (6 bases). The ends were cut back, 4 bases at V and 4 bases at J, with 22 bases in the middle. The CDR3 extends over 17 amino acids. Germline loops: CDR1 SEHNR, CDR2 FQNEAQ (reference sequence). In DNA, the CDR3 is TGTGCCAGCAGCTCGACCCAAGGGGGTCCGAGTCGAGAGACCCAGTACTTC. Its translation: CASSSTQGGPSRETQYF. The full variable domain, completed using reference TRBV7-9 and TRBJ2-5, is DTGVSQNPRHKITKRGQNVTFRCDPISEHNRLYWYRQTLGQGPEFLTYFQNEAQLEKSRLLSDRFSAERPKGSFSTLEIQRTEQGDSAMYLCASSSTQGGPSRETQYFGPGTRLLVL.

This rearrangement joins TRBV29-1 to TRBJ2-1; no reliable D call. V lost 2 bases to trimming and J lost 3 bases, with 11 bases between them. There are 14 residues in the CDR3. From germline, CDR1 is SQVTM and CDR2 ANQGSEA. The CDR3 DNA follows: TGCAGCGTTGAAAGGTACAGTTACTACAATGAGCAGTTCTTC. Amino acids: CSVERYSYYNEQFF.

The chain links TRBV2 to TRBJ1-5; a possible D gene is TRBD1 (5 bases). Trimming took 5 bases from V and 8 from J, leaving 10 bases between them. CDR1 and CDR2 (germline): SNHLY, FYNNEI. This CDR3 comprises 12 residues. CDR3 sequence (DNA): TGTGCCAGCAGTTTGGGACTGAAGCCCCAGCATTTT. Protein: CASSLGLKPQHF.

The J gene is TRBJ2-3, the V gene TRBV30; no definite D call. Germline CDR1 is GTSNPN and CDR2 is SVGIG (reference sequence). This CDR3 region has 14 residues. The V end lost 3 bases, the J end lost 4 bases, and 14 bases lay between the germline ends. DNA of the CDR3: TGTGCCTGGAGCGGTGGGCGTGGAGCAGATACGCAGTATTTT. Its protein is CAWSGGRGADTQYF.

The chain employs TRBV20-1 and TRBJ2-1, with D possibly TRBD2 on 6 matching bases. The CDR3 runs 16 residues. The V end was cut by 5 bases, the J end by 4 bases, with 21 bases between. The germline gives CDR1 DFQATT, CDR2 SNEGSKA (reference sequence). CDR3 nucleotides: TGCAGTGCTCTCGGGGGTAGCGGTGTTACTTACAATGAGCAGTTCTTC. Translating it yields CSALGGSGVTYNEQFF.

V and J are TRBV27 and TRBJ2-7; D remains unclear. This CDR3 spans 16 amino acids. Trimming cost V 0 bases and J 3 bases, with 15 bases left between them. Germline loops: CDR1 MNHEY, CDR2 SMNVEV (reference sequence). CDR3 in amino acids: CASSLSLASLNYEQYF. The CDR3 nucleotides are TGTGCCAGCAGTTTATCACTGGCATCTTTAAACTACGAGCAGTACTTC.

This clonotype has a handful of counts. The J gene is TRBJ2-7, the V gene TRBV20-1; D possibly corresponds to TRBD1 (6 bases). Trimming removed 6 bases from V and 6 bases from J, with 15 bases in between. Germline loops: CDR1 DFQATT, CDR2 SNEGSKA (reference sequence). CDR3 length equals 12 residues. Written as DNA, the CDR3 is TGCAGTGCGAGGACAGTTAGGCGCGAGCAGTACTTC. It yields the protein CSARTVRREQYF.

The J gene is TRBJ2-4, the V gene TRBV12-3 or TRBV12-4, with no clear D. The CDR3 has 12 amino acids. Trimming pared 1 base from V and 6 bases from J, leaving 4 bases between. CDR3 region: CASSLGGNIQYF. In DNA form, the CDR3 reads TGTGCCAGCAGTTTAGGGGGAAACATTCAGTACTTC.

The V and J genes are TRBV7-9 and TRBJ1-6, with 7 positions matching TRBD1. The germline gives CDR1 SEHNR, CDR2 FQNEAQ (reference sequence). This CDR3 region has 16 residues. Trimming took 5 bases from V and 2 from J; bases not matched to a gene: 6. The CDR3 DNA follows: TGTGCCAGCAGCGGGGACAGTCGGACCTATAATTCACCCCTCCACTTT. Its protein product is CASSGDSRTYNSPLHF.

The rearrangement links TRBV20-1 to TRBJ1-2, with D possibly matching TRBD1 (6 bases). CDR3 size: 16 residues. The germline CDR1 and CDR2 sequences are DFQATT and SNEGSKA (reference sequence). V lost 4 bases and J 1 base, leaving 19 bases between the germline ends. This CDR3 is CSATPFRDIINYGYTF. Here the CDR3 DNA reads TGCAGTGCTACGCCCTTCCGGGACATCATTAACTATGGCTACACCTTC.

The chain is built from TRBV2 and TRBJ2-1; possibly TRBD1 for D (6 bases). This CDR3 spans 15 amino acids. Germline CDR1 SNHLY, CDR2 FYNNEI. V was clipped by 5 bases and J by 5 bases, with 16 bases between them. The CDR3 bases are TGTGCCAGCAGTTGGGGACCGACAGGTAACAATGAGCAGTTCTTC. It translates to CASSWGPTGNNEQFF.

This chain joins TRBV12-3 or TRBV12-4 and TRBJ2-7; D is undetermined. This CDR3 spans 14 amino acids. The V end was cut by 0 bases, the J end by 0 bases, with 6 bases between. CDR3 nucleotides: TGTGCCAGCAGTTTAGCGGCAAGCTCCTACGAGCAGTACTTC. Translating it yields CASSLAASSYEQYF.